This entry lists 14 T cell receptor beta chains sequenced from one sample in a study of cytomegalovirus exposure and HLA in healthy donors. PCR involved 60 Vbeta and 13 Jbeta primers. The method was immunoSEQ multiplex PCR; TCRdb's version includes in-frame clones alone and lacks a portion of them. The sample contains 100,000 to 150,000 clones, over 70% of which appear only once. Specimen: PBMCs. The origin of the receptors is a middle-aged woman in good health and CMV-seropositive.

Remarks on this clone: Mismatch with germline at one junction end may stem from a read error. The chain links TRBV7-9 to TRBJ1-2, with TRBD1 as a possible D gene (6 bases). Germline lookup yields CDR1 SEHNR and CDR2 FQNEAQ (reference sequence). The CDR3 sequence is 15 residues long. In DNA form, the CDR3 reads TGTTCCAGCAGCTTAGCGGTCGGAACAGGGAATGGCTACACCTTC. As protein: CSSSLAVGTGNGYTF.

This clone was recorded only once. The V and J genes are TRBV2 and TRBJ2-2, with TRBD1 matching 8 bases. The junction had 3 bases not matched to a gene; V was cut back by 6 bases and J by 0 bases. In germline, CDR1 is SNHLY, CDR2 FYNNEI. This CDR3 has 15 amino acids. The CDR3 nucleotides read TGTGCCAGCAGGCGGGGACAGGCGAACACCGGGGAGCTGTTTTTT. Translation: CASRRGQANTGELFF.

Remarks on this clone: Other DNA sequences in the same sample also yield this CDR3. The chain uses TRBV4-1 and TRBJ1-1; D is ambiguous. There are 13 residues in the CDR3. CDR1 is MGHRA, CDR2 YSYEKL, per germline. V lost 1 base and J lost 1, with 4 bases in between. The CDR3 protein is CASSQGANTEAFF. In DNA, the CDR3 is TGCGCCAGCAGCCAAGGAGCGAACACTGAAGCTTTCTTT.

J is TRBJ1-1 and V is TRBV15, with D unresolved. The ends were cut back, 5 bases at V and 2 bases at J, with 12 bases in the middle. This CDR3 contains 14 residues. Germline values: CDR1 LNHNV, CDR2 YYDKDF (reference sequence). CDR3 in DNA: TGTGCCACCAGCGAAATTTTACACAACACTGAAGCTTTCTTT. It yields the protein CATSEILHNTEAFF.

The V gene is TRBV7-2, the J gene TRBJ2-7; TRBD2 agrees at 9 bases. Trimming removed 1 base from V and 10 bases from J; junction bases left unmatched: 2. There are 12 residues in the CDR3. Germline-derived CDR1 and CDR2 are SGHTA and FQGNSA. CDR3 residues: CASSLGLAAQYF. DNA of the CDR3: TGTGCCAGCAGCTTAGGACTAGCGGCACAGTACTTC.

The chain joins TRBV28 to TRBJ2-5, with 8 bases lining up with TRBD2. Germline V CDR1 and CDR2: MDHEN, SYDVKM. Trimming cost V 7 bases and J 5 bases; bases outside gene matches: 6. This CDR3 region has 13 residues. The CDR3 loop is CASIGGAGETQYF. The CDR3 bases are TGTGCCAGCATCGGGGGGGCGGGCGAGACCCAGTACTTC.

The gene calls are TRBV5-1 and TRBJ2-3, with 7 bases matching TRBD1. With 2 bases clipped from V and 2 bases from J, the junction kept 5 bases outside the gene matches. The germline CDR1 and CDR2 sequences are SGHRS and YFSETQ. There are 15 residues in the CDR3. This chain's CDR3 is CASSLEGGFTDTQYF. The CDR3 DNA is TGCGCCAGCAGCTTAGAAGGGGGCTTCACAGATACGCAGTATTTT.

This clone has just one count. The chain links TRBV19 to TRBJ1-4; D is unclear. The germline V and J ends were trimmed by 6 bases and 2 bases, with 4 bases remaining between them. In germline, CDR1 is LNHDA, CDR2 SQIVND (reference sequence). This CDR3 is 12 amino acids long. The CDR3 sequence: CASRQTNEKLFF. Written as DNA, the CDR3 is TGTGCCAGTAGACAGACTAATGAAAAACTGTTTTTT.

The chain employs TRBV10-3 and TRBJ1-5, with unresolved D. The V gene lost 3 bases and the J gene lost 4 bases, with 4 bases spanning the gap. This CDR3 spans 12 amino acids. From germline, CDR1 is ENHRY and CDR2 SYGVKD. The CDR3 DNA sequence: TGTGCCATCAGTGACGAGAATCAGCCCCAGCATTTT. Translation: CAISDENQPQHF.

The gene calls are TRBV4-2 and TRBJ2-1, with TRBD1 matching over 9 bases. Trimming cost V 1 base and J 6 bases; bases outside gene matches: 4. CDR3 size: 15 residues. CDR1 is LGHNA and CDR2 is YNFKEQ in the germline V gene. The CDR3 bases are TGTGCCAGCAGCCAAGTGGGACAGGGCGGCAATGAGCAGTTCTTC. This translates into CASSQVGQGGNEQFF.

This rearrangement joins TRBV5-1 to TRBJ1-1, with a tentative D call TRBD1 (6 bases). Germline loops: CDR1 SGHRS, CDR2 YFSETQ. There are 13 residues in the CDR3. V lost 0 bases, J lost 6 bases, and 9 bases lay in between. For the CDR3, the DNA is TGCGCCAGCAGCTTGGGCCCAGGGGCTGAAGCTTTCTTT. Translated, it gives CASSLGPGAEAFF.

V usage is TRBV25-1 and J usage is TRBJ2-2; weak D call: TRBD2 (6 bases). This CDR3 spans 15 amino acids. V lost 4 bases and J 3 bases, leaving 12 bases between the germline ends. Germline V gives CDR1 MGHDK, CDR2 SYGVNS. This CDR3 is CASSGGETHTGELFF. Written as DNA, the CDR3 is TGTGCCAGCAGTGGGGGGGAGACACACACCGGGGAGCTGTTTTTT.

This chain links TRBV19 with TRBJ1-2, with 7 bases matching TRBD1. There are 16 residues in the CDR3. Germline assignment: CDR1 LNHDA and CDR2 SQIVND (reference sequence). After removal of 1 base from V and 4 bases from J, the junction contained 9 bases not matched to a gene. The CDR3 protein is CASSIAHRTGLYGYTF. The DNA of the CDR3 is TGTGCCAGTAGTATAGCCCACCGGACAGGCCTCTATGGCTACACCTTC.

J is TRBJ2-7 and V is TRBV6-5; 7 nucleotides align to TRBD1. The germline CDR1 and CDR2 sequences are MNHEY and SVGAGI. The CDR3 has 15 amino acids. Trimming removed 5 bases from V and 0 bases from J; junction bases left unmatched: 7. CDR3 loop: CASSNIRDSSYEQYF. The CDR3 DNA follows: TGTGCCAGCAGTAACATCCGGGACAGCTCCTACGAGCAGTACTTC.